A single sample gave rise to the 13 T cell receptor beta chains below, sequenced in a study of T cell repertoires in cytomegalovirus infection. MiXCR, applied by TCRdb to the reads, yields one record per CDR3 protein. This sample has about 490,000 distinct CDR3 sequences, with approximately 15% found just once. The sequencing sample was made of CD8+ T cells from PBMCs. The source is a human donor in good health (CMV status not recorded). Some clones in this sample may be carry-over from other donors' samples.

The rearrangement uses TRBV7-9 and TRBJ2-7; 9 bases map to TRBD2. The CDR3 extends over 14 amino acids. Germline V gene lookup returns CDR1 SEHNR and CDR2 FQNEAQ (reference sequence). J gave up 6 bases and V 5 bases, and 8 bases lay outside the gene matches. The CDR3 spells CASSLHLAGSEQYF. The CDR3 coding sequence is TGTGCCAGCAGCCTACACCTAGCGGGGAGCGAGCAGTACTTC.

Only a few counts were recorded for this clonotype. The gene calls are TRBV5-6 and TRBJ1-1, with D tentatively TRBD1 (5 bases). CDR3 length: 14 amino acids. Germline V gives CDR1 SGHDT, CDR2 YYEEEE. Trimming took 4 bases from V and 8 from J, leaving 18 bases between them. CDR3 sequence reads: CASSRWVRDEEAFF. CDR3 DNA: TGTGCCAGCAGCCGATGGGTCCGGGACGAGGAAGCTTTCTTT.

The V call is TRBV12-3 or TRBV12-4, the J call TRBJ1-4; the match to TRBD1 covers 7 bases. The length of the CDR3 is 14 residues. J was trimmed by 7 bases and V by 5 bases; bases with no gene match: 7. The CDR3 DNA is TGTGCCAGCAGTCAAGACAGGGTCAGTGAAAAACTGTTTTTT. The encoded protein is CASSQDRVSEKLFF.

Comments on this clonotype: With a much larger clone just one base away, this may be a read error. The gene calls are TRBV5-4 and TRBJ2-1, with 8 bases that match TRBD2. Germline V gene data show CDR1 as SGHNT and CDR2 as YYREEE (reference sequence). The CDR3 contains 17 residues. This CDR3 reads CASSSALGLGKLNVQFF. DNA of the CDR3: TGTGCCAGCAGCTCGGCGCTGGGACTAGGAAAATTAAATGTGCAGTTCTTC.

The sample holds many counts of this clonotype. In nucleotides, the CDR3 is TGTGCCAGCAGCCCCCCCCAGGAGTTGACGCAGTACTTC. Protein product: CASSPPQELTQYF. This chain uses TRBV7-9 with TRBJ2-7; D gene uncertain. CDR1 is SEHNR, CDR2 FQNEAQ, per germline (reference sequence). Trimming removed 5 bases at V and 9 bases at J, with 17 bases between. CDR3 length: 13 amino acids.

The chain couples TRBV6-5 to TRBJ1-5; D might be TRBD1 (5 bases). This CDR3 contains 17 residues. Germline assignment: CDR1 MNHEY and CDR2 SVGAGI. Trimming stripped 5 bases from V and 3 bases from J, with 20 bases between. The CDR3 bases are TGTGCCAGCAGTCACGCCCCACCCGACAGTTACAATCAGCCCCAGCATTTT. Protein: CASSHAPPDSYNQPQHF.

This clonotype was detected ten times or more. The gene calls are TRBV12-3 or TRBV12-4 and TRBJ2-1, with 9 bases aligning to TRBD2. CDR3 length: 18 residues. V dropped 0 bases and J dropped 3; count of bases not matched to a gene: 9. CDR3 bases: TGTGCCAGCAGTTTAGCTGGGCCGACTAGCGGATACTACAATGAGCAGTTCTTC. This encodes CASSLAGPTSGYYNEQFF.

The chain is built from TRBV7-9 and TRBJ2-5, with 8 nucleotides matching TRBD1. The CDR3 runs 15 residues. The V and J ends lost 5 bases and 3 bases, in that order; junction bases with no gene match: 8. Germline CDR1 is SEHNR and CDR2 is FQNEAQ (reference sequence). The CDR3 DNA reads as TGTGCCAGCAGCCAACGGACAGGGAAAAAAGAGACCCAGTACTTC. It codes for CASSQRTGKKETQYF.

This clonotype was detected ten times or more. The V gene is TRBV6-5, the J gene TRBJ2-3; TRBD2 matches at 11 bases. Germline trimming cut 5 bases from V and 3 bases from J; bases unmatched to any gene: 4. CDR1 and CDR2 from the germline V gene are MNHEY and SVGAGI. CDR3 size: 15 residues. The CDR3 DNA follows: TGTGCCAGCAGTGTAATAGCGGGGGGGACAGATACGCAGTATTTT. Encoded protein: CASSVIAGGTDTQYF.

In the case of this clonotype: This could be a read error, since a much larger clone is one nucleotide away. The gene calls are TRBV12-5 and TRBJ2-1; D gene unclear. V was cut by 1 base and J by 6 bases, with 7 bases left in between. Looked up from germline, CDR1 is LGHNT and CDR2 is FRNRAP. The CDR3 is 13 residues long. In DNA, the CDR3 is TGTGCTAGTGGTTTGGGACACTTCAATGAGCAGTTCTTC. Translation gives CASGLGHFNEQFF.

This clonotype was seen at least ten times. This chain links TRBV10-3 with TRBJ1-2; D not resolved. The CDR3 contains 15 residues. V was clipped by 4 bases and J by 1 base, with 13 bases between them. CDR1 and CDR2 from the germline V gene are ENHRY and SYGVKD. CDR3 nucleotides: TGTGCCATCAGTGGAGGTTTTGGAGTTAACTATGGCTACACCTTC. Protein sequence: CAISGGFGVNYGYTF.

This clonotype was observed at least ten times. The J gene is TRBJ2-7, the V gene TRBV27, with 11 bases fitting TRBD2. Germline CDR1 is MNHEY and CDR2 is SMNVEV (reference sequence). CDR3 length: 17 residues. The V and J ends lost 2 bases and 12 bases, in that order; junction bases with no gene match: 18. For the CDR3, the DNA is TGTGCCAGCAGTTTAACTGCGGGACTAGCGGATACTACGAGCAGGTACTTC. It translates to CASSLTAGLADTTSRYF.

The chain combines TRBV15 with TRBJ1-6; D gene unclear. This CDR3 has 16 residues. The germline V gene has CDR1 LNHNV and CDR2 YYDKDF (reference sequence). Trimming took 5 bases from V and 0 from J, leaving 11 bases between them. CDR3 nucleotides: TGTGCCACCAGCGGCCGGCAAAGCTCCTATAATTCACCCCTCCACTTT. Its protein is CATSGRQSSYNSPLHF.